This T cell receptor (beta chain) stems from a study of cytomegalovirus exposure and HLA in healthy donors. Study-wide context: The platform used for the 95 to 150 validation repertoires matched that of the roughly 700 first-cohort repertoires, a later analysis reported.

Study-wide results and caveats: In the 130 or so validation repertoires, a later analysis found that first-cohort TCR clusters tended to co-occur. Overall, some 160 TCR beta chains were annotated as cytomegalovirus-associated.

Repertoires were generated with immunoSEQ multiplex PCR, while TCRdb's copy carries only in-frame clones and drops some. Of about 97,000 clones in the sample, about 95% are singletons; the top ten hold 0.85% to 0.95%. This clone was counted once. Its antigen remains unknown. CDR1 SQVTM and CDR2 ANQGSEA come from the germline V gene. This CDR3 is built from 11 residues. Trimming removed 3 bases from V and 4 bases from J, with 7 bases in between. The sequenced material came from PBMCs. This TCR came from a young woman in good health and CMV-seronegative. The chain couples TRBV29-1 to TRBJ2-7; tentative D call: TRBD1 (5 bases). The CDR3 sequence is CSVDRGYEQYF. The DNA of the CDR3 is TGCAGCGTTGATAGGGGATACGAGCAGTACTTC.